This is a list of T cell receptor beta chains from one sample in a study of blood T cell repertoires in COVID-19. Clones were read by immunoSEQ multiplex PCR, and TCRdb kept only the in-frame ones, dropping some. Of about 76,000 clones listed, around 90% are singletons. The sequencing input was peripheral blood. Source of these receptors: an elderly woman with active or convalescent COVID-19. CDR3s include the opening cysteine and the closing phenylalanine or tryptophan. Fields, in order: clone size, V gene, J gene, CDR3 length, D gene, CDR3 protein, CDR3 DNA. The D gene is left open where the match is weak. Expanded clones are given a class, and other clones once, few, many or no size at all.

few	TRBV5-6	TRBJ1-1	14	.	CASSEGVQVYEAFF	TGTGCCAGCAGCGAGGGGGTACAGGTCTATGAAGCTTTCTTT
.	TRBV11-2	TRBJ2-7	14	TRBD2	CASSGAGGPGEQYF	TGTGCCAGCAGCGGTGCGGGGGGGCCCGGGGAGCAGTACTTC
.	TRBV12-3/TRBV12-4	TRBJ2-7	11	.	CASRGLSEQYF	TGTGCCAGCCGGGGGTTATCCGAGCAGTACTTC
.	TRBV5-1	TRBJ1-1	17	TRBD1	CASSLVGTGNLGTEAFF	TGCGCCAGCAGCTTGGTGGGGACAGGGAACCTCGGCACTGAAGCTTTCTTT
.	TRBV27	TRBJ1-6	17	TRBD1	CASRENTGTGSFSPLHF	TGTGCCAGCAGAGAAAACACCGGGACAGGGTCTTTCTCACCCCTCCACTTT
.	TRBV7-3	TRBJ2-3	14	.	CVSSLGALEDTQYF	TGTGTCAGCAGCTTGGGGGCGTTGGAAGATACGCAGTATTTT
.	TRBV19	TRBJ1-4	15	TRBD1	CASSPGGGSNEKLFF	TGTGCCAGTTCTCCGGGAGGGGGCAGTAATGAAAAACTGTTTTTT
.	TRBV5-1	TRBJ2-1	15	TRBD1	CASSPEGTGYNEQFF	TGCGCCAGCAGCCCGGAGGGGACAGGATACAATGAGCAGTTCTTC
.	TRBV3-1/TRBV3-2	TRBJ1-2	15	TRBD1	CASSQEVQGARGYTF	TGTGCCAGCAGCCAAGAAGTACAGGGGGCTCGTGGCTACACCTTC
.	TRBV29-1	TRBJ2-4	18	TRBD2	CSVAGTSGGATSKNIQYF	TGCAGCGTCGCCGGGACTAGCGGGGGAGCCACATCCAAAAACATTCAGTACTTC
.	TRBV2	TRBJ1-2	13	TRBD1	CASNNRGNYGYTF	TGTGCCAGCAACAACAGGGGGAACTATGGCTACACCTTC
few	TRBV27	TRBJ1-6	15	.	CASSLGAVYNSPLHF	TGTGCCAGCAGTTTAGGGGCAGTGTATAATTCACCCCTCCACTTT
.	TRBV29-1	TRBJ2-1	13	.	CSVAGEGHNEQFF	TGCAGCGTAGCAGGGGAAGGGCACAATGAGCAGTTCTTC
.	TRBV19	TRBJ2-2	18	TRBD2	CASSIVVWTSGGTGELFF	TGTGCCAGTAGTATAGTAGTTTGGACTAGCGGGGGCACCGGGGAGCTGTTTTTT
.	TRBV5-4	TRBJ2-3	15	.	CASSFGGPDTDTQYF	TGTGCCAGCAGCTTCGGCGGGCCAGACACAGATACGCAGTATTTT
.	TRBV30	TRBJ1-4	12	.	CAWSDPRGKLFF	TGTGCCTGGAGTGACCCCAGGGGAAAACTGTTTTTT
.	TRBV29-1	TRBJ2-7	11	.	CSVDTAYEQYF	TGCAGCGTTGACACAGCCTACGAGCAGTACTTC
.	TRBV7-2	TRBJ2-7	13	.	CASSRDTYYEQYF	TGTGCCAGCAGTCGTGATACTTACTACGAGCAGTACTTC
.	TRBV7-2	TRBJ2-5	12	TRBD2	CASPGGEGTQYF	TGTGCCAGCCCCGGGGGGGAAGGGACCCAGTACTTC
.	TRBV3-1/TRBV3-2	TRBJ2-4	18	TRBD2	CASSPSKSGGVAKNIQYF	TGTGCCAGCAGCCCCTCAAAAAGCGGGGGAGTAGCCAAAAACATTCAGTACTTC
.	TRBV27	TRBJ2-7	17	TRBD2	CASSSRGGGSGVYEQYF	TGTGCCAGCAGTTCCCGGGGAGGGGGTAGCGGGGTGTACGAGCAGTACTTC
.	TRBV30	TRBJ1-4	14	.	CAWSEGQANEKLFF	TGTGCCTGGAGTGAGGGGCAGGCTAATGAAAAACTGTTTTTT
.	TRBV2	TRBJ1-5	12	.	CATREGGQPQHF	TGTGCCACAAGGGAAGGAGGTCAGCCCCAGCATTTT
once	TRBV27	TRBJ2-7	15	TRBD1	CASSINRGRGYEQYF	TGTGCCAGCAGTATTAACAGGGGGCGCGGGTACGAGCAGTACTTC
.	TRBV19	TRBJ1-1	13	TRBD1	CASSGQVNTEAFF	TGTGCCAGTAGCGGACAGGTGAACACTGAAGCTTTCTTT
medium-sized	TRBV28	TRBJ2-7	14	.	CASSFGTTNYEQYF	TGTGCCAGCAGTTTTGGGACAACCAACTACGAGCAGTACTTC
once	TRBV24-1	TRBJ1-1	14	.	CATSDPPDNPEAFF	TGTGCCACCAGTGATCCCCCCGACAATCCCGAAGCTTTCTTT
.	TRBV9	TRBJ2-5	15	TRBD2	CASSGSGGQQETQYF	TGTGCCAGCAGCGGTAGCGGGGGGCAGCAAGAGACCCAGTACTTC
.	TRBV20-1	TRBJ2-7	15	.	CSASSLGAVIHEQYF	TGCAGTGCTAGTTCTCTTGGGGCAGTTATCCACGAGCAGTACTTC
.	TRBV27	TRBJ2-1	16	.	CASSLLWNRDYNEQFF	TGTGCCAGCAGTTTATTGTGGAACAGGGACTACAATGAGCAGTTCTTC
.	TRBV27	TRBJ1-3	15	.	CASSSSWTPFNTIYF	TGTGCCAGCAGTTCCTCCTGGACACCTTTCAACACCATATATTTT
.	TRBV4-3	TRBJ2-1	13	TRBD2	CASSQERLARQFF	TGCGCCAGCAGCCAGGAGAGACTAGCAAGGCAGTTCTTC
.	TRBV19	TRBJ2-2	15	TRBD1	CARATTGEDTGELFF	TGTGCCAGAGCCACGACAGGGGAGGACACCGGGGAGCTGTTTTTT
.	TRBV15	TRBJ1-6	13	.	CATLSSYNSPLHF	TGTGCCACGTTGAGCTCCTATAATTCACCCCTCCACTTT
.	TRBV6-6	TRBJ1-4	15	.	CASSYPQSLNEKLFF	TGTGCCAGCAGTTACCCACAGTCCCTTAATGAAAAACTGTTTTTT
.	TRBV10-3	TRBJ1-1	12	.	CAISELSTEAFF	TGTGCCATCAGTGAGCTTAGCACTGAAGCTTTCTTT
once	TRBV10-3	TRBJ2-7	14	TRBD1	CAIRRGQGVYEQYF	TGTGCCATCAGGCGGGGACAGGGGGTGTACGAGCAGTACTTC
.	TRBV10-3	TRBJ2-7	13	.	CAISESSEGEQYF	TGTGCCATCAGTGAGTCGAGTGAGGGCGAGCAGTACTTC
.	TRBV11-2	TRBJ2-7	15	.	CASSSIPGISYEQYF	TGTGCCAGCAGCTCGATCCCGGGGATCTCCTACGAGCAGTACTTC
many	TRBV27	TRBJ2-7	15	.	CASSLSGARGDEQYF	TGTGCCAGCAGTTTATCGGGGGCACGAGGGGACGAGCAGTACTTC
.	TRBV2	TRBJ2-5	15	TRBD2	CASSSSLAGGETQYF	TGTGCCAGCAGTTCATCCCTAGCGGGGGGAGAGACCCAGTACTTC
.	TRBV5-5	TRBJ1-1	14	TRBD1	CASSWTGAGTEAFF	TGTGCCAGCAGCTGGACAGGGGCTGGCACTGAAGCTTTCTTT
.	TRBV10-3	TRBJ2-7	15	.	CAISNSGTHLGEQYF	TGTGCCATCTCCAACTCCGGGACACACTTGGGGGAGCAGTACTTC
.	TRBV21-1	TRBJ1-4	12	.	CASFSGKEKLFF	TGTGCCAGCTTCTCAGGAAAGGAAAAACTGTTTTTT
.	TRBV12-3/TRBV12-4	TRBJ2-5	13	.	CASTPRGGETQYF	TGTGCCAGCACCCCCAGGGGCGGGGAGACCCAGTACTTC
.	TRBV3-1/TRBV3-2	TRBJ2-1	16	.	CASRQASESSYNEQFF	TGTGCCAGCAGGCAAGCAAGCGAGAGCTCCTACAATGAGCAGTTCTTC
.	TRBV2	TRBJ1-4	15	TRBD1	CASGDPGQGGEKLFF	TGTGCCAGCGGCGACCCGGGACAGGGGGGTGAAAAACTGTTTTTT
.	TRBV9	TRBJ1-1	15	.	CASSVCRETNTEAFF	TGTGCCAGCAGCGTGTGTAGAGAAACGAACACTGAAGCTTTCTTT
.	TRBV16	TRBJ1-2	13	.	CASSQYRNYGYTF	TGTGCCAGCAGCCAATACAGAAACTATGGCTACACCTTC
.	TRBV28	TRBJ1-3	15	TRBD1	CASLALGGFVDTIYF	TGTGCCAGCCTGGCCCTAGGGGGCTTTGTTGACACCATATATTTT
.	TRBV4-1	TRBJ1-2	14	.	CASTYNRGIDGYTF	TGCGCCAGCACCTATAACCGAGGGATAGATGGCTACACCTTC
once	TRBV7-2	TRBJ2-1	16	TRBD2	CASSLVISRGGVEQFF	TGTGCCAGCAGCTTAGTAATTTCCCGGGGGGGCGTAGAGCAGTTCTTC
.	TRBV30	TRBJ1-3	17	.	CAWSEPGIGPSGNTIYF	TGTGCCTGGAGTGAACCAGGGATTGGTCCCTCTGGAAACACCATATATTTT
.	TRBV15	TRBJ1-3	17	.	CATSRDPGVGGGNTIYF	TGTGCCACCAGCAGAGATCCCGGGGTGGGTGGTGGAAACACCATATATTTT